A selection of T cell receptor beta chains follows, all from one sample in a study of blood T cell repertoires in COVID-19. Some clones are missing from TCRdb's copy, which holds only in-frame ones; the method was immunoSEQ multiplex PCR. The profile shows roughly 250,000 clones, 83% of them singletons. Sequenced input: peripheral blood. Receptors were obtained from a woman aged 45-60 years with acute or convalescent COVID-19. Both conserved end residues are part of each CDR3.

J gene,V gene,CDR3 protein
TRBJ2-1,TRBV13,CASRTLAGAIYEQFF
TRBJ2-5,TRBV2,CASNPGTQETQYF
TRBJ1-4,TRBV19,CASSIGPLRGPRAKLEKLFF
TRBJ2-7,TRBV20-1,CSASPFGDSTYEQYF
TRBJ2-7,TRBV19,CAIDSSYEQYF
TRBJ1-1,TRBV23-1,CASSPIHLRGQWEAFF
TRBJ1-2,TRBV10-2,CASSVDYRSGGKDGYTF
TRBJ1-3,TRBV27,CASSLGAGAIASGNTIYF
TRBJ2-5,TRBV5-1,CASSLAQGRQETQYF
TRBJ2-3,TRBV12-3/TRBV12-4,CASSFAGGSLYF
TRBJ1-2,TRBV2,CASSEDRQGGGYTF
TRBJ1-2,TRBV5-1,CASSWSGEHGYTF
TRBJ2-1,TRBV14,CASSRRTGTGAHNEQFF
TRBJ2-1,TRBV24-1,CATSPGSPYNEQFF
TRBJ2-5,TRBV6-2/TRBV6-3,CASSPLGTGGQETQYF
TRBJ2-7,TRBV19,CASSSPGQGLYEQYF
TRBJ2-1,TRBV14,CASSQVGSGVYNEQFF
TRBJ1-4,TRBV4-3,CASSQAPGVVGEKLFF